Each of the 24 T cell receptor beta chains below was sequenced from the same sample in a study of T cell repertoires in cytomegalovirus infection. TCRdb itself ran the reads through MiXCR, one entry per CDR3 protein. Here the sample spans 200,000 to 300,000 distinct CDR3 sequences, approximately 10% being singletons. The sequencing input was PBMCs. Receptors originate from a human donor in good health (CMV status not recorded). Some clones in this sample may be carry-over from other donors' samples.

This chain connects TRBV27 to TRBJ2-5, with 10 positions matching TRBD1. The CDR3 extends over 12 amino acids. Unmatched junction bases numbered 6, after V lost 8 bases and J lost 9 bases. Per the germline V gene, CDR1 is MNHEY and CDR2 is SMNVEV (reference sequence). The CDR3 DNA follows: TGTGCCAGCGCGGGACAGGGGTTGGCCCAGTACTTC. It specifies CASAGQGLAQYF.

This clonotype has a count of ten or more. The genes are TRBV6-1 and TRBJ2-5, with 8 nucleotides matching TRBD1. Germline V lookup: CDR1 MNHNS, CDR2 SASEGT. V shed 5 bases, J shed 4 bases, and the junction held 6 bases outside the gene matches. This CDR3 region has 14 residues. In DNA form, the CDR3 reads TGTGCCAGCAGTTTTCTACAGGGGGGAGAGACCCAGTACTTC. It codes for CASSFLQGGETQYF.

The chain recombines TRBV5-1 with TRBJ2-1, with 10 bases fitting TRBD2. V lost 2 bases, J lost 3 bases, and 11 bases stayed unmatched. The germline V gene encodes CDR1 SGHRS and CDR2 YFSETQ. CDR3 length: 18 amino acids. CDR3 in amino acids: CASSFLALAGGRYNEQFF. CDR3 in DNA: TGCGCCAGCAGCTTTTTGGCTTTAGCGGGAGGACGCTACAATGAGCAGTTCTTC.

V gene TRBV4-1 combines with J gene TRBJ1-3; D gene uncertain. The germline V and J ends were trimmed by 0 bases and 0 bases, with 9 bases remaining between them. CDR3 length equals 16 residues. CDR1 and CDR2 from the germline V gene are MGHRA and YSYEKL. The CDR3 nucleotides read TGCGCCAGCAGCCAAGATGGGTGGGGCTCTGGAAACACCATATATTTT. As protein: CASSQDGWGSGNTIYF.

This clonotype was counted ten times or more. The CDR3 loop reads CASSLGAMNTEAFF. The CDR3 coding sequence is TGTGCCAGCAGCTTAGGGGCCATGAACACTGAAGCTTTCTTT. The V call is TRBV7-2, the J call TRBJ1-1; D unclear. Between the trimmed V and J ends, which lost 1 base and 0 bases, there was a span of 6 bases. The CDR3 runs to 14 residues. Germline assignment: CDR1 SGHTA and CDR2 FQGNSA.

In this sample, this clonotype turned up many times. The V and J genes are TRBV7-9 and TRBJ2-3, with 10 bases identical to TRBD2. The germline gives CDR1 SEHNR, CDR2 FQNEAQ (reference sequence). The CDR3 runs 18 residues. V was pared by 5 bases and J by 0 bases, with 11 bases of the junction left unmatched. CDR3 nucleotide sequence: TGTGCCAGCAGCCCTCGGACTAGCGGAGTCCCTAGCACAGATACGCAGTATTTT. It encodes CASSPRTSGVPSTDTQYF.

This clonotype was counted at least ten times. This chain links TRBV9 with TRBJ2-1; perhaps D is TRBD1 or TRBD2 (5 bases each). Trimming left V 0 bases short and J 5 bases short, with 15 bases between. Germline CDR1 reads SGDLS; CDR2 reads YYNGEE. This CDR3 has 16 amino acids. The CDR3 coding sequence is TGTGCCAGCAGCGTAGATCCCCGGGGCAAAAACAATGAGCAGTTCTTC. Protein product: CASSVDPRGKNNEQFF.

V usage is TRBV12-3 or TRBV12-4 and J usage is TRBJ2-1; D is perhaps TRBD1 (5 bases). This CDR3 has 16 residues. V dropped 0 bases and J dropped 7 bases, with 16 bases sitting between them. This CDR3 is CASSLAPTARRNEQFF. The CDR3 nucleotides read TGTGCCAGCAGTTTAGCCCCGACAGCCAGGCGGAATGAGCAGTTCTTC.

At least ten counts were recorded for this clonotype. J is TRBJ1-2 and V is TRBV7-2; TRBD1 matches 8 bases. Germline CDR1 SGHTA, CDR2 FQGNSA. The V gene end was trimmed by 5 bases and the J gene end by 0 bases; junction bases not matched to a gene: 5. CDR3 length equals 15 residues. The CDR3 bases are TGTGCCAGCAGCCCACGACAGGGGACTAACTATGGCTACACCTTC. Protein: CASSPRQGTNYGYTF. The full variable domain, its missing parts supplied by reference TRBV7-2 and TRBJ1-2, is GAGVSQSPSNKVTEKGKDVELRCDPISGHTALYWYRQSLGQGLEFLIYFQGNSAPDKSGLPSDRFSAERTGGSVSTLTIQRTQQEDSAVYLCASSPRQGTNYGYTFGSGTRLTVV.

This clonotype was observed at least ten times. One end of the junction varies from germline; a read error may be responsible. This chain joins TRBV7-9 and TRBJ2-1; D perhaps matches TRBD1 (5 bases). Germline assignment: CDR1 SEHNR and CDR2 FQNEAQ (reference sequence). CDR3 length: 14 residues. Written as DNA, the CDR3 is TGTGCCAGCACCTTAGGGGCAGGGTTTGATGAGCAGTTCTTC. Translation: CASTLGAGFDEQFF.

The chain joins TRBV7-4 to TRBJ1-3; maybe TRBD1 (5 bases). The germline V gene has CDR1 SGHVT and CDR2 SQSDAQ. Trimming took 5 bases from V and 1 from J, leaving 9 bases between them. The CDR3 has 14 amino acids. CDR3 nucleotides: TGTGCCAGCAGCCAGACAGTGTCTGGAAACACCATATATTTT. The encoded protein is CASSQTVSGNTIYF. The variable domain in full, with the rest retrieved from reference TRBV7-4 and TRBJ1-3, is GAGVSQSPRYKVAKRGRDVALRCDSISGHVTLYWYRQTLGQGSEVLTYSQSDAQRDKSGRPSGRFSAERPERSVSTLKIQRTEQGDSAVYLCASSQTVSGNTIYFGEGSWLTVV.

Many counts were recorded for this clonotype. The CDR3 sequence: CASSATGTVSYEQYF. The CDR3 DNA follows: TGTGCCAGCAGCGCTACCGGGACGGTCTCCTACGAGCAGTACTTC. The V call is TRBV12-3 or TRBV12-4, the J call TRBJ2-7; possibly TRBD1 or TRBD2 for D (5 bases each). This CDR3 region has 15 residues. The germline V and J ends were trimmed by 6 bases and 0 bases, with 15 bases remaining between them.

This clonotype was detected ten times or more. The gene calls are TRBV6-2 or TRBV6-3 and TRBJ2-1; TRBD1 matches at 8 bases. This CDR3 is 18 amino acids long. Germline CDR1 reads MNHEY; CDR2 reads SVGEGT. V lost 4 bases and J lost 8; bases outside the gene matches: 19. The CDR3 DNA reads TGTGCCAGCAGTTCCCAACGAGGACAGGGCCCGATTTGGGATGAGCAGTTCTTC. As protein: CASSSQRGQGPIWDEQFF.

This clonotype was picked up many times. Written as DNA, the CDR3 is TGTGCCAGTACGATGAGCGCTAATTCACCCCTCCACTTT. Translated: CASTMSANSPLHF. The gene calls are TRBV19 and TRBJ1-6; no reliable D call. The length of the CDR3 is 13 residues. Germline loops: CDR1 LNHDA, CDR2 SQIVND (reference sequence). V was shortened by 7 bases and J by 6 bases, with 10 bases between the two germline ends.

The table lists this clonotype with many counts. This chain uses TRBV7-9 with TRBJ2-7, with a possible D match to TRBD2 (6 bases). Germline V lookup: CDR1 SEHNR, CDR2 FQNEAQ (reference sequence). The CDR3 loop spans 15 amino acids. V lost 5 bases to trimming and J lost 2 bases, with 16 bases between them. The CDR3 reads CASSLGGSQAYEQYF. The DNA for the CDR3 is TGTGCCAGCAGCCTGGGGGGAAGCCAAGCCTACGAGCAGTACTTC.

The V call is TRBV7-2, the J call TRBJ2-3; D is possibly TRBD1 or TRBD2 (5 bases each). V was pared by 11 bases and J by 0 bases, with 18 bases between. CDR3 length: 15 residues. In germline, CDR1 is SGHTA, CDR2 FQGNSA. The CDR3 spells CAVADTRTSTDTQYF. CDR3 coding DNA: TGTGCCGTCGCGGACACCCGGACTAGCACAGATACGCAGTATTTT.

In its sample, this clonotype was seen many times. J is TRBJ2-1 and V is TRBV12-3 or TRBV12-4, with a possible D match to TRBD1 (5 bases). CDR3 length equals 13 residues. V gave up 6 bases and J gave up 7 bases, with 13 bases separating them. The CDR3 sequence: CASRDVRGNEQFF. The CDR3 bases are TGTGCCAGCAGGGACGTAAGGGGAAATGAGCAGTTCTTC.

The sample holds many counts of this clonotype. The chain uses TRBV7-2 and TRBJ2-1; 8 nucleotides align to TRBD2. The ends lost 5 bases at V and 8 bases at J; junction bases unmatched: 14. The CDR3 is 16 residues long. Germline CDR1 and CDR2: SGHTA and FQGNSA. The CDR3 spells CASSIPAGDLKYEQFF. The CDR3 bases are TGTGCCAGCAGCATTCCAGCGGGAGACCTTAAATATGAGCAGTTCTTC.

This clonotype was detected many times. The V gene is TRBV28, the J gene TRBJ1-1; D gene ambiguous. The CDR3 sequence is 12 residues long. Germline values: CDR1 MDHEN, CDR2 SYDVKM. V lost 3 bases to trimming and J lost 11 bases, with 13 bases between them. The CDR3 region is CASSFSVSGAFF. The CDR3 DNA reads TGTGCCAGCAGTTTCTCGGTGTCTGGGGCTTTCTTT. The variable domain in full, with the rest retrieved from reference TRBV28 and TRBJ1-1, is DVKVTQSSRYLVKRTGEKVFLECVQDMDHENMFWYRQDPGLGLRLIYFSYDVKMKEKGDIPEGYSVSREKKERFSLILESASTNQTSMYLCASSFSVSGAFFGQGTRLTVV.

This clonotype was detected ten times or more. This chain connects TRBV7-9 to TRBJ2-3; tentatively, D is TRBD2 (6 bases). With 4 bases removed from V and 4 bases from J, the gap between germline ends came to 18 bases. The CDR3 is made up of 16 amino acids. In germline, CDR1 is SEHNR, CDR2 FQNEAQ (reference sequence). The CDR3 protein is CASSSGGVFSADTQYF. For the CDR3, the DNA is TGTGCCAGCAGCTCCGGGGGAGTCTTCAGTGCAGATACGCAGTATTTT.

This chain joins TRBV6-1 and TRBJ1-1; D gene uncertain. The CDR3 length is 14 residues. Trimming took 2 bases from V and 1 from J, leaving 8 bases between them. The germline CDR1 and CDR2 sequences are MNHNS and SASEGT. The CDR3 nucleotides read TGTGCCAGCAGTGAAACCCTTGGGAACACTGAAGCTTTCTTT. This sequence encodes CASSETLGNTEAFF.

Many counts were recorded for this clonotype. This chain joins TRBV7-8 and TRBJ2-5, with D unresolved. Germline V gene sequence: CDR1 SGHVS, CDR2 FQNEAQ. V lost 0 bases, J lost 9 bases, and 20 bases lay in between. The CDR3 covers 16 residues. CDR3 in amino acids: CASSLARASPLRSQYF. The DNA for the CDR3 is TGTGCCAGCAGCTTAGCTCGGGCAAGCCCCTTGAGGTCCCAGTACTTC.

The rearrangement links TRBV12-3 or TRBV12-4 to TRBJ1-2, with D maybe TRBD1 (6 bases). This CDR3 contains 15 residues. Trimming pared 2 bases from V and 8 bases from J, leaving 18 bases between. The CDR3 protein is CASSLTGQWARGYTF. The CDR3 region has the DNA TGTGCCAGCAGTTTAACCGGACAGTGGGCACGGGGCTACACCTTC.

This clonotype was recorded at least ten times. The CDR3 DNA reads TGTGCCAGCAGTTTGGGACAGGCCTATGGCTACACCTTC. Translation: CASSLGQAYGYTF. The V call is TRBV6-1, the J call TRBJ1-2; 8 bases fit TRBD1. Germline V CDR1 and CDR2: MNHNS, SASEGT. The ends lost 5 bases at V and 4 bases at J; junction bases unmatched: 3. The CDR3 covers 13 residues.